Listed here is a single T cell receptor beta chain. The entry originates in a study of regulatory T cells in long-lasting Graves disease. To make TCR beta libraries, researchers used iRepertoire HTBI primers and Arm-PCR of CDR3 regions. Each CDR3 protein is one row after TCRdb ran MiXCR on the multiplex PCR reads. The repertoire includes around 500,000 distinct CDR3 sequences, about 13% of them detected once, and roughly a tenth sits in the top ten. The sample's time point: newly diagnosed GD, antithyroid drugs for less than 3 months. Extracted RNA from PBMCs served as the source of the TCR library. These same data were also listed under a study on T cells in Graves' hyperthyroidism and ophthalmopathy. Per that study: A lack of ophthalmopathy progression within 18 months defined stable Graves' hyperthyroidism. With a duration under 2 months, the hyperthyroidism was newly diagnosed in patients aged 18 to 65. In the analysis, a 13 V-J model separated ophthalmopathy from stable hyperthyroidism.

This TCR was sampled from a young man with Graves disease. Specimen: peripheral blood mononuclear cells (PBMCs), collected at new diagnosis, from a patient treated with antithyroid drugs.

The CDR3 sequence is CASSSSPLAGGGELFF. CDR3 DNA: TGTGCCAGCAGCTCCTCTCCCCTCGCCGGGGGCGGGGAGCTGTTTTTT. This chain connects TRBV7-9 to TRBJ2-2, with D tentatively TRBD2 (6 bases). This CDR3 is built from 16 residues. V was trimmed by 4 bases and J by 7 bases, leaving 19 bases between them. Germline assignment: CDR1 SEHNR and CDR2 FQNEAQ (reference sequence).